The subject of this entry is one T cell receptor beta chain. What it recognizes is unknown. The data stem from a study of shared clonotypes between healthy human individuals. Assay: immunoSEQ multiplex PCR; the TCRdb copy retains only in-frame clones and omits some. The profile shows about 2.1 million clones, 90% to 95% of them singletons. Naivety among CD8 cells was defined by CD45RO negativity and positive CCR7 selection, thereby excluding terminally differentiated effector memory CD45RA+ cells. Study donors comprised healthy, HIV-negative adults devoid of recent acute infection or vaccination. Trimming shortened V by 0 bases and J by 3 bases, and 12 bases separated the two germline ends. Germline V CDR1 and CDR2: MNHNY, SVGAGI (reference sequence). The length of the CDR3 is 16 residues. Whole-study findings and limits: Naive subsets typically showed greater estimated richness than memory subsets. Owing to a small donor count, the genetic and exposure-history diversity represented was limited.

The sample taken for sequencing was naive CD8+ T cells from PBMCs. V usage is TRBV6-6 and J usage is TRBJ1-3; D gene ambiguous. The origin of this receptor is a man between 18 and 29 years old in good health. Some clones in this sample may be carry-over from other donors' samples. In nucleotides, the CDR3 is TGTGCCAGCAGTTACTCGAAGGGTTCATTTGGAAACACCATATATTTT. This translates into CASSYSKGSFGNTIYF.